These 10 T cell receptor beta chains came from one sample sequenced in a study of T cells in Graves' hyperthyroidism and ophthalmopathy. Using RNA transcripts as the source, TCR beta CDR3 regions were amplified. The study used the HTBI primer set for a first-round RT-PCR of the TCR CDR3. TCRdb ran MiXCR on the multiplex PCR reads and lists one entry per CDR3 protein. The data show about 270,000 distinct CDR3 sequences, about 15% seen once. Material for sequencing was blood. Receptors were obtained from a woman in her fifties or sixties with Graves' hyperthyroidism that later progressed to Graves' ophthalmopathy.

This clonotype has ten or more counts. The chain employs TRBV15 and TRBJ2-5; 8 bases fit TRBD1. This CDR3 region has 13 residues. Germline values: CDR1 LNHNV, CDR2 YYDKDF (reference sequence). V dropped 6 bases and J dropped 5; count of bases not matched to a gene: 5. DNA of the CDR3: TGTGCCACCAGGCAGGGGGCAGTTGAGACCCAGTACTTC. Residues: CATRQGAVETQYF.

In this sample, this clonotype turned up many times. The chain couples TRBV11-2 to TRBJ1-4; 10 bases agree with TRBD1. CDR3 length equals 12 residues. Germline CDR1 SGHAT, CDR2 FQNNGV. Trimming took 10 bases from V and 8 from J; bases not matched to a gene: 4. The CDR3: CATTGGAEKLFF. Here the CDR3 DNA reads TGTGCCACGACAGGGGGCGCGGAAAAACTGTTTTTT.

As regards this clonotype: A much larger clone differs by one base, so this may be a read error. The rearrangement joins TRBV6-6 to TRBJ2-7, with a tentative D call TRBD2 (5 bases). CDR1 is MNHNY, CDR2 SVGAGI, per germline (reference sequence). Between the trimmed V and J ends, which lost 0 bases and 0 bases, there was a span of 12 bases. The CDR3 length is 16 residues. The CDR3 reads CASSYSSGPGSYEQYF. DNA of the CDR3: TGTGCCAGCAGTTACTCGAGCGGTCCGGGCTCCTACGAGCAGTACTTC.

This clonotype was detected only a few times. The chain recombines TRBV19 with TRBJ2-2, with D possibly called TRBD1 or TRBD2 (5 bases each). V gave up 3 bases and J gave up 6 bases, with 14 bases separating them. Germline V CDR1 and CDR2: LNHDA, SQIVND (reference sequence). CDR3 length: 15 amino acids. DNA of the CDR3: TGTGCCAGTAGTATTTCATCGGGGACGGCCGGGGAGCTGTTTTTT. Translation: CASSISSGTAGELFF.

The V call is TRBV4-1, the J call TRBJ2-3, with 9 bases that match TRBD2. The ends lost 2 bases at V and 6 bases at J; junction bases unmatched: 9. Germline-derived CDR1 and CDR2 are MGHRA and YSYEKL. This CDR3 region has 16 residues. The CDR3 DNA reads TGCGCCAGCAGCCAAATCGTGCTAGCGGGACTGGATACGCAGTATTTT. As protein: CASSQIVLAGLDTQYF.

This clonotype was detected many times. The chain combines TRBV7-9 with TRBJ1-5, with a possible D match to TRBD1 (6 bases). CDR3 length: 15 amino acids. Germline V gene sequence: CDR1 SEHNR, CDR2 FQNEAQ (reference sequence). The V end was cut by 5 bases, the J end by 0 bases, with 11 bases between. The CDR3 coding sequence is TGTGCCAGCAGCCCCCTACAGGGTAGCAATCAGCCCCAGCATTTT. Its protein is CASSPLQGSNQPQHF.

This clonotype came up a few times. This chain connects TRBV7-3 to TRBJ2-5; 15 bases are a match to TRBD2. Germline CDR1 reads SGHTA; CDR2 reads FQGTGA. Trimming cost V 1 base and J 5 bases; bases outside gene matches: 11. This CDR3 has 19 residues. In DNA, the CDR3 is TGTGCCAGCAGCTTAAGGGGCTCGGCCGGGACTAGCGGGAGGGAGACCCAGTACTTC. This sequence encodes CASSLRGSAGTSGRETQYF. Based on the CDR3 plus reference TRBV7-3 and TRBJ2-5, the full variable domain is GAGVSQTPSNKVTEKGKYVELRCDPISGHTALYWYRQSLGQGPEFLIYFQGTGAADDSGLPNDRFFAVRPEGSVSTLKIQRTERGDSAVYLCASSLRGSAGTSGRETQYFGPGTRLLVL.

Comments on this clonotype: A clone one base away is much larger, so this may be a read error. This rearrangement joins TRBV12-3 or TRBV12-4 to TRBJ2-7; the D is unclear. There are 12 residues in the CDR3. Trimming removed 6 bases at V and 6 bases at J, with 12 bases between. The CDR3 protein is CASSHSPCEQYF. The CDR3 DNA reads TGTGCCAGCAGCCACTCCCCCTGCGAGCAGTACTTC.

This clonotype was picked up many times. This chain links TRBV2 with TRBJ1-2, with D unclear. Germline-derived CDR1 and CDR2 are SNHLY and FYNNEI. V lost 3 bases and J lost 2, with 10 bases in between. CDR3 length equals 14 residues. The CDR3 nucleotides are TGTGCCAGCAGTGACAGGCTGGGGAACTATGGCTACACCTTC. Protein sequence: CASSDRLGNYGYTF.

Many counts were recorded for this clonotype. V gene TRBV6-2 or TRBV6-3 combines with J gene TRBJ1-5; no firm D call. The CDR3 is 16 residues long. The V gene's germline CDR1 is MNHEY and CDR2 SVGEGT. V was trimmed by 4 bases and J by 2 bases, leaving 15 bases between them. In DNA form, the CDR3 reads TGTGCCAGCAGTTTACCCACAGATTCCGGCAATCAGCCCCAGCATTTT. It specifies CASSLPTDSGNQPQHF.